The 19 T cell receptor beta chains reported below all come from one sample, sequenced in a study of blood T cell repertoires in COVID-19. Method: immunoSEQ multiplex PCR; TCRdb's copy keeps in-frame clones and lacks some. Of 70,000 to 80,000 clones detected, about 90% appear once; the ten largest clones hold around 10%. Sequenced sample: peripheral blood. The receptors come from a human donor in a cohort sampled during active COVID-19.

This chain links TRBV6-1 with TRBJ1-2; tentatively, D is TRBD1 (5 bases). The CDR3 contains 14 residues. Germline-derived CDR1 and CDR2 are MNHNS and SASEGT. Trimming took off 1 base at V and 2 bases at J, with 8 bases between the two ends. CDR3 loop: CASSEDRRNYGYTF. The CDR3 nucleotides read TGTGCCAGCAGTGAAGACAGGCGGAACTATGGCTACACCTTC.

The gene calls are TRBV11-3 and TRBJ1-1; D may be TRBD1 (6 bases). The CDR3 sequence is 14 residues long. The germline gives CDR1 SGHNT, CDR2 YENEEA. Trimming took 5 bases from V and 2 from J, leaving 12 bases between them. The DNA for the CDR3 is TGTGCCAGCAGCCTCCAGGGGCCCAACACTGAAGCTTTCTTT. It encodes CASSLQGPNTEAFF.

This chain links TRBV5-4 with TRBJ1-1, with D unresolved. Germline lookup yields CDR1 SGHNT and CDR2 YYREEE (reference sequence). The CDR3 loop spans 13 amino acids. With 2 bases removed from V and 6 bases from J, the gap between germline ends came to 11 bases. In DNA form, the CDR3 reads TGTGCCAGCAGCTTCCCGGGTGCCTCTGAAGCTTTCTTT. It translates to CASSFPGASEAFF.

This chain links TRBV5-4 with TRBJ2-3; D is unresolved. The CDR3 spans 13 residues. Germline-derived CDR1 and CDR2 are SGHNT and YYREEE (reference sequence). The germline V and J ends were trimmed by 4 bases and 1 base, with 7 bases remaining between them. CDR3 nucleotides: TGTGCCAGCAGCCAGACTGGCACAGATACGCAGTATTTT. Protein product: CASSQTGTDTQYF. The full variable domain, with the rest looked up from reference TRBV5-4 and TRBJ2-3, is ETGVTQSPTHLIKTRGQQVTLRCSSQSGHNTVSWYQQALGQGPQFIFQYYREEENGRGNFPPRFSGLQFPNYSSELNVNALELDDSALYLCASSQTGTDTQYFGPGTRLTVL.

The genes are TRBV15 and TRBJ2-1; 10 nucleotides match TRBD2. From germline, CDR1 is LNHNV and CDR2 YYDKDF (reference sequence). This CDR3 has 17 residues. V was clipped by 0 bases and J by 7 bases; unmatched bases: 9. The CDR3 sequence: CATSRETSGVIRNEQFF. The CDR3 nucleotides are TGTGCCACCAGCAGAGAAACTAGCGGGGTAATACGGAATGAGCAGTTCTTC. Full variable domain (rest looked up from reference TRBV15 and TRBJ2-1): DAMVIQNPRYQVTQFGKPVTLSCSQTLNHNVMYWYQQKSSQAPKLLFHYYDKDFNNEADTPDNFQSRRPNTSFCFLDIRSPGLGDTAMYLCATSRETSGVIRNEQFFGPGTRLTVL.

J is TRBJ2-2 and V is TRBV5-4; the match to TRBD2 covers 13 bases. J gave up 5 bases and V 2 bases, and 3 bases lay outside the gene matches. Germline V gene lookup returns CDR1 SGHNT and CDR2 YYREEE (reference sequence). The CDR3 is 16 amino acids. CDR3 DNA sequence: TGTGCCAGCAGCTTACCGGGACTAGCGGGAACCGGGGAGCTGTTTTTT. This translates into CASSLPGLAGTGELFF. The whole variable domain, remainder taken from reference TRBV5-4 and TRBJ2-2, is ETGVTQSPTHLIKTRGQQVTLRCSSQSGHNTVSWYQQALGQGPQFIFQYYREEENGRGNFPPRFSGLQFPNYSSELNVNALELDDSALYLCASSLPGLAGTGELFFGEGSRLTVL.

V and J are TRBV11-2 and TRBJ2-1; TRBD1 is a possible D gene (5 bases). Germline CDR1 is SGHAT and CDR2 is FQNNGV. The CDR3 extends over 15 amino acids. V lost 3 bases, J lost 5 bases, and 14 bases lay in between. The CDR3 DNA is TGTGCCAGCAGCTTGGGGCCGGGCGGAAACAATGAGCAGTTCTTC. Its translation is CASSLGPGGNNEQFF. Based on the CDR3 plus reference TRBV11-2 and TRBJ2-1, the full variable domain is EAGVAQSPRYKIIEKRQSVAFWCNPISGHATLYWYQQILGQGPKLLIQFQNNGVVDDSQLPKDRFSAERLKGVDSTLKIQPAKLEDSAVYLCASSLGPGGNNEQFFGPGTRLTVL.

The chain uses TRBV6-1 and TRBJ2-2, with D uncertain. The CDR3 loop spans 16 amino acids. Trimming shortened V by 0 bases and J by 2 bases, and 10 bases separated the two germline ends. CDR1 and CDR2 (germline): MNHNS, SASEGT. DNA of the CDR3: TGTGCCAGCAGTGAAGCGAGGTTAGGTAACACCGGGGAGCTGTTTTTT. Protein: CASSEARLGNTGELFF.

The V and J genes are TRBV3-1 (or the pseudogene TRBV3-2) and TRBJ2-3; 7 bases map to TRBD2. Germline CDR1 and CDR2: LGHDT and YNNKEL (reference sequence). J lost 4 bases, V lost 4 bases, and 2 bases had no gene match. CDR3 length: 13 residues. CDR3 DNA: TGTGCCAGCAGCCGTGGACTAGCAGATACGCAGTATTTT. It translates to CASSRGLADTQYF.

V and J are TRBV5-1 and TRBJ2-5; a possible D gene is TRBD2 (6 bases). V was trimmed by 0 bases and J by 4 bases, leaving 13 bases between them. CDR1 is SGHRS and CDR2 is YFSETQ in the germline V gene. The CDR3 consists of 15 residues. The CDR3 nucleotides are TGCGCCAGCAGCTTGGCCGGAGGGGCGGCAGAGACCCAGTACTTC. This codes for CASSLAGGAAETQYF.

The J gene is TRBJ1-3, the V gene TRBV2; the D gene is possibly TRBD1 (6 bases). The CDR3 is 16 residues long. CDR1 SNHLY and CDR2 FYNNEI come from the germline V gene. The ends were cut back, 7 bases at V and 9 bases at J, with 25 bases in the middle. The DNA of the CDR3 is TGTGCCAGCAACGCCCGGGACACCCCTGGGAGTGGCACCATATATTTT. This encodes CASNARDTPGSGTIYF.

V and J are TRBV29-1 and TRBJ1-2; 7 bases align to TRBD1. V trimming: 6 bases; J trimming: 4 bases; junction bases outside the gene matches: 11. Germline V gene lookup returns CDR1 SQVTM and CDR2 ANQGSEA. The CDR3 consists of 14 residues. The CDR3 region is CSVALDREGYGYTF. CDR3 bases: TGCAGCGTAGCGCTTGACAGGGAAGGCTATGGCTACACCTTC.

The V and J genes are TRBV30 and TRBJ1-1; 8 nucleotides align to TRBD1. The CDR3 contains 14 residues. Unmatched junction bases numbered 5, after V lost 4 bases and J lost 1 base. CDR1 GTSNPN and CDR2 SVGIG come from the germline V gene (reference sequence). This CDR3 is CAWTVDRGNTEAFF. In DNA, the CDR3 is TGTGCCTGGACCGTCGACAGGGGGAACACTGAAGCTTTCTTT. Based on the CDR3 plus reference TRBV30 and TRBJ1-1, the full variable domain is SQTIHQWPATLVQPVGSPLSLECTVEGTSNPNLYWYRQAAGRGLQLLFYSVGIGQISSEVPQNLSASRPQDRQFILSSKKLLLSDSGFYLCAWTVDRGNTEAFFGQGTRLTVV.

The V call is TRBV7-9, the J call TRBJ1-6; TRBD1 matches at 7 bases. In germline, CDR1 is SEHNR, CDR2 FQNEAQ (reference sequence). This CDR3 is 14 amino acids long. V was pared by 4 bases and J by 8 bases, with 5 bases of the junction left unmatched. CDR3 amino acids: CASSSGQKDSPLHF. Here the CDR3 DNA reads TGTGCCAGCAGCTCGGGACAGAAAGATTCACCCCTCCACTTT.

This CDR3 reads CASSDSCFLGTQPGYEQYF. DNA for the CDR3: TGTGCCAGCAGTGACTCTTGTTTTTTAGGGACTCAACCGGGCTACGAGCAGTACTTC. This sequence joins TRBV6-4 and TRBJ2-7, with D possibly TRBD2 on 6 matching bases. This CDR3 has 19 amino acids. Trimming cost V 0 bases and J 3 bases, with 24 bases left between them. Germline V lookup: CDR1 MRHNA, CDR2 SNTAGT.

The rearrangement links TRBV4-3 to TRBJ2-3; TRBD1 matches at 8 bases. This CDR3 is 18 amino acids long. The V gene end was trimmed by 1 base and the J gene end by 1 base; junction bases not matched to a gene: 10. Germline assignment: CDR1 LGHNA and CDR2 YSLEER. The CDR3 DNA is TGCGCCAGCAGCCAAGTGTCCCCGGGACAGGCAGGCACAGATACGCAGTATTTT. Its protein is CASSQVSPGQAGTDTQYF.

This chain links TRBV11-2 with TRBJ1-5; D is perhaps TRBD1 (6 bases). CDR1 and CDR2 from the germline V gene are SGHAT and FQNNGV. V shed 5 bases and J shed 6 bases, with 14 bases lying between them. The CDR3 totals 14 residues. This CDR3 reads CASSPRDMLQPQHF. For the CDR3, the DNA is TGTGCCAGCAGCCCCCGGGACATGCTTCAGCCCCAGCATTTT. Variable domain in full (rest from reference TRBV11-2 and TRBJ1-5): EAGVAQSPRYKIIEKRQSVAFWCNPISGHATLYWYQQILGQGPKLLIQFQNNGVVDDSQLPKDRFSAERLKGVDSTLKIQPAKLEDSAVYLCASSPRDMLQPQHFGDGTRLSIL.

The genes are TRBV4-3 and TRBJ1-5; 11 nucleotides agree with TRBD1. CDR1 is LGHNA, CDR2 YSLEER, per germline. The J segment lost 2 bases and the V segment lost 2 bases, leaving 14 bases of the junction unmatched. This CDR3 spans 20 amino acids. CDR3 region: CASSQFWGQGGNIRNQPQHF. The CDR3 coding sequence is TGCGCCAGCAGCCAATTTTGGGGACAGGGGGGTAATATTCGCAATCAGCCCCAGCATTTT.

CDR3 amino acids: CASSQDGGTGAYYGYTF. The DNA for the CDR3 is TGTGCCAGCAGCCAAGACGGGGGGACAGGGGCATATTATGGCTACACCTTC. This sequence joins TRBV3-1 (or the pseudogene TRBV3-2) and TRBJ1-2; 10 bases align to TRBD1. Germline trimming cut 0 bases from V and 5 bases from J; bases unmatched to any gene: 9. The CDR3 runs to 17 residues. The germline V gene encodes CDR1 LGHDT and CDR2 YNNKEL (reference sequence).